The present TCR beta chain was sequenced within a study of blood T cell repertoires in COVID-19. This CDR3 has 15 amino acids. Germline V gene sequence: CDR1 SGDLS, CDR2 YYNGEE. The V end lost 0 bases, the J end lost 8 bases, and 15 bases lay between the germline ends. Assay used: immunoSEQ multiplex PCR; TCRdb lists only in-frame clones, some missing. The sample holds approximately 160,000 clones, 80% seen once. Sequencing was done on a sample of PBMCs or T cells enriched from blood (not recorded which). The rearrangement links TRBV9 to TRBJ2-1, with D unclear. This sequence was found in a man aged 35 to 55 who had recovered from COVID-19. CDR3 residues: CASSVATARSDEQFF. For the CDR3, the DNA is TGTGCCAGCAGCGTAGCTACGGCCCGGAGCGATGAGCAGTTCTTC.